Below, one T cell receptor (beta chain) is given with its context. There is no known antigen for this receptor. Per-nucleotide qualities are absent, and no much larger clonotype sits a single base away. CDR1 and CDR2, per the germline V gene, are SGHAT and FQNNGV. V drops 5 bases and J drops 6 bases, leaving 9 bases in between. The cysteine opens and the phenylalanine closes a CDR3 of 12 amino acids. Only the CDR3 region is kept as DNA, spanning 36 bases read in frame from base 1. This specimen comes from a study of control samples from healthy donors and cancer patients (dated by TCRdb to the early 2020s). Library generation was performed with the immunoSEQ multiplex PCR assay. In its TCRdb copy, this immuneACCESS table keeps in-frame sequences only and misses some clones. Where compared with another copy, unresolved V genes explain less than half of these, and the others have no known cause. Counted in this sample were around 79,000 clones; 80% to 95% of them appeared once. The ten biggest clones cover roughly 1.3% of the sample.

The sequence is built from TRBV11-2 and TRBJ2-3; the best D guess is TRBD2, with 5 bases matching. Sequencing was carried out using PBMCs. This receptor was identified in a woman aged 40-49 years with lung cancer. CDR3 protein: CASSQASDTQYF. The bases are TGTGCCAGCAGCCAAGCTAGCGATACGCAGTATTTT.